The sequence of this TCR beta chain was determined in a study of blood T cell repertoires in COVID-19. Study-wide context: The origin of the acute and convalescent COVID-19 samples was the United States, Italy and Spain.

Assay used: immunoSEQ multiplex PCR; TCRdb lists only in-frame clones, some missing. The profile shows fewer than 150,000 clones, roughly 80% of them singletons. This CDR3 contains 16 residues. Germline trimming cut 4 bases from V and 5 bases from J; bases unmatched to any gene: 12. Germline CDR1 is SGHVS and CDR2 is FQNEAQ. J is TRBJ2-5 and V is TRBV7-8; 8 bases fit TRBD1. The sequence was collected from a man between 65 and 80 years old with acute or convalescent COVID-19. What was sequenced was peripheral blood. Here the CDR3 DNA reads TGTGCCAGCAGCTACCGGACAGGGCCTGGGGGGGAGACCCAGTACTTC. Translating it yields CASSYRTGPGGETQYF. The full variable domain, in which reference TRBV7-8 and TRBJ2-5 provide the parts outside the CDR3, is GAGVSQSPRYKVAKRGQDVALRCDPISGHVSLFWYQQALGQGPEFLTYFQNEAQLDKSGLPSDRFFAERPEGSVSTLKIQRTQQEDSAVYLCASSYRTGPGGETQYFGPGTRLLVL.